This TCR beta chain was profiled in a study of blood T cell repertoires in COVID-19. Background on the study: Both acute and convalescent COVID-19 samples were obtained from the United States, Italy and Spain.

This clone turned up a few times. The authors' processing: It was from reference gene primer amplification that nucleated cell counts were estimated. The protocol was immunoSEQ multiplex PCR, while the TCRdb copy is restricted to in-frame clones and leaves out a portion. That table gives V, J and clone size, and the DNA gave D and trimming. The sample includes about 170,000 clones, about 89% of them seen just once. The receptor was derived from a man in his sixties or seventies with acute or convalescent COVID-19. Sequences were obtained from peripheral blood.

CDR3 nucleotide sequence: TGTGCCAGCAGCAATAAAGCTCAGCCCCAGCATTTT. It translates to CASSNKAQPQHF. V gene TRBV21-1 combines with J gene TRBJ1-5. TRBV21-1 is labeled a pseudogene. The length of the CDR3 is 12 residues.